These 8 T cell receptor beta chains share one sample of origin, sequenced in a study of cytomegalovirus exposure and HLA in healthy donors (dated by TCRdb to the late 2010s). Library preparation was by the immunoSEQ multiplex PCR assay. A mixture of 60 forward primers for TCR Vbeta segments and 13 reverse primers for TCR Jbeta segments was used in the multiplex PCR. The table comes from immuneACCESS by way of TCRdb, which keeps in-frame sequences with V and J called. Part of the clones is missing from these tables; in studies checked, under half for an unresolved V gene and the rest for unknown reasons. This sample has approximately 130,000 clones in its table, and around 77% of those were observed once. The top ten hold around 1.2% of the sample. Source material: PBMCs. The receptors shown here come from a man in his fifties in good health and CMV-seronegative.

This chain links TRBV5-1 with TRBJ2-5; TRBD2 matches at 7 bases. The J segment lost 1 base and the V segment lost 1 base, leaving 1 base of the junction unmatched. The CDR3 consists of 14 residues. Germline CDR1 reads SGHRS; CDR2 reads YFSETQ. The CDR3, as DNA: TGCGCCAGCAGCTTGACTAGCGTCCAAGAGACCCAGTACTTC. This sequence encodes CASSLTSVQETQYF.

This chain links TRBV6-1 with TRBJ2-1; D uncertain. Trimming left V 3 bases short and J 13 bases short, with 7 bases between. The CDR3 has 10 residues. CDR1 is MNHNS, CDR2 SASEGT, per germline. The CDR3 protein is CASSDNFQFF. The CDR3 DNA reads as TGTGCCAGCAGTGACAATTTTCAGTTCTTC.

V gene TRBV6-1 combines with J gene TRBJ1-2; 8 bases are a match to TRBD1. J was trimmed by 8 bases and V by 7 bases; bases with no gene match: 6. CDR3 size: 12 residues. Germline V gene lookup returns CDR1 MNHNS and CDR2 SASEGT. The CDR3 DNA reads TGTGCCAGCACTGGACAGGGCTGGGGCTACACCTTC. It yields the protein CASTGQGWGYTF.

V and J are TRBV18 and TRBJ2-7; the match to TRBD1 covers 7 bases. V was clipped by 2 bases and J by 6 bases; unmatched bases: 7. CDR1 KGHSH and CDR2 LQKENI come from the germline V gene. The CDR3 has 14 amino acids. The CDR3 DNA reads TGTGCCAGCTCACCAGCCAGGGGGAGAGGCGAGCAGTACTTC. As protein: CASSPARGRGEQYF.

This rearrangement joins TRBV30 to TRBJ2-4, with D possibly matching TRBD1 (5 bases). CDR1 GTSNPN and CDR2 SVGIG come from the germline V gene (reference sequence). The CDR3 runs 13 residues. Trimming took off 5 bases at V and 2 bases at J, with 10 bases between the two ends. DNA of the CDR3: TGTGCCTGGTCCACAGGTACCAAAAACATTCAGTACTTC. Amino acids: CAWSTGTKNIQYF.

This chain joins TRBV6-5 and TRBJ2-3; 9 positions agree with TRBD1. This CDR3 comprises 15 residues. The germline gives CDR1 MNHEY, CDR2 SVGAGI. Trimming took 6 bases from V and 5 from J; bases not matched to a gene: 9. The chain's CDR3 is CASRGTGRFKDTQYF. Here the CDR3 DNA reads TGTGCCAGCAGAGGGACAGGGAGGTTCAAAGATACGCAGTATTTT.

The rearrangement links TRBV5-1 to TRBJ2-5; the match to TRBD1 covers 8 bases. The DNA end is more similar to TRBJ2-7, so the J call may be wrong. Per the germline V gene, CDR1 is SGHRS and CDR2 is YFSETQ. This CDR3 region has 15 residues. In DNA, the CDR3 is TGCGCCAGCAGCTTGGGGACAGGGTTAGCCTACGAGCAGTACTTC. It is translated as CASSLGTGLAYEQYF.

The rearrangement uses TRBV29-1 and TRBJ2-1; no clear D gene. The CDR3 runs 14 residues. Trimming stripped 7 bases from V and 0 bases from J, with 13 bases between. The germline V gene encodes CDR1 SQVTM and CDR2 ANQGSEA. The CDR3 here is CSAGRTRSYNEQFF. The DNA for the CDR3 is TGCAGCGCTGGGCGCACTCGCTCCTACAATGAGCAGTTCTTC.